The present T cell receptor beta chain was sequenced within a study of beta chain features in type 1 diabetes. Overall study results and limits: Researchers report that Type 1 diabetes patients had moderately but significantly shorter TCRB CDR3s across all four CD4+ subsets.

As every portion of the isolated RNA was reverse transcribed, the sequencing read expressed TCRB transcripts. Data came from immunoSEQ multiplex PCR; TCRdb stores just in-frame clones and leaves some out. Here the sample spans about 650,000 clones, roughly 12% being singletons. The sample holds a few counts of this clone. Its matching antigen is unknown. This sample includes further DNA sequences coding for the same CDR3. The CDR3 is 13 amino acids. Germline lookup yields CDR1 SGHTA and CDR2 FQGNSA. The V gene lost 5 bases and the J gene lost 3 bases, with 11 bases spanning the gap. The chain has TRBV7-2 and TRBJ2-7; perhaps TRBD1 as D (5 bases). Specimen: naive CD4+ T cells from blood. The sequence was collected from a young man with type 1 diabetes. CDR3 loop: CASSPGRSYEQYF. CDR3 nucleotide sequence: TGTGCCAGCAGCCCAGGGCGCAGCTACGAGCAGTACTTC.